This is a list of T cell receptor beta chains from one sample in a study of blood T cells in healthy people across ages. TCRdb reanalysed the 5' RACE reads using MiXCR and keeps one entry per CDR3 protein. The top ten clones hold around 16% of a sample with around 870,000 distinct CDR3 sequences, about 30% of them seen once. Sequencing was performed on blood. These receptors were obtained from an elderly woman in good health. The CDR3 runs from the conserved cysteine through the conserved F or W. D genes are given only for firm matches. Rows may omit the clone size; those that give it use once, few, many or a size class.

CDR3 DNA: TGTGCCAGCGCCCGGGGGCGGGGGACTGAAGCTTTCTTT
CDR3 protein: CASARGRGTEAFF
CDR3 length: 13
clone size: NA
V gene: TRBV11-3
D gene: NA
J gene: TRBJ1-1

CDR3 DNA: TGTGTCAGCACGACAGACAGTAGGGGCATTCAGTACTTC
CDR3 protein: CVSTTDSRGIQYF
CDR3 length: 13
clone size: NA
V gene: TRBV2
D gene: NA
J gene: TRBJ2-4

CDR3 DNA: TGTGCCAGCAGGGGGACAGTTCAGCCCCAGCATTTT
CDR3 protein: CASRGTVQPQHF
CDR3 length: 12
clone size: few
V gene: TRBV28
D gene: TRBD1
J gene: TRBJ1-5

CDR3 DNA: TGTGCCAGCAGAATCGACAGGGGAACAGATACGCAGTATTTT
CDR3 protein: CASRIDRGTDTQYF
CDR3 length: 14
clone size: NA
V gene: TRBV6-5
D gene: TRBD1
J gene: TRBJ2-3

CDR3 DNA: TGTGCCAGCAGTGCAGGGTCGGCGAACACTGAAGCTTTCTTT
CDR3 protein: CASSAGSANTEAFF
CDR3 length: 14
clone size: many
V gene: TRBV6-2/TRBV6-3
D gene: NA
J gene: TRBJ1-1

CDR3 DNA: TGTGCCACCCTAAGGAGCGGGGGGCTCTACAATGAGCGGTGCTTC
CDR3 protein: CATLRSGGLYNERCF
CDR3 length: 15
clone size: once
V gene: TRBV24-1
D gene: TRBD2
J gene: TRBJ2-1

CDR3 DNA: TGCGCCAGCAGCACGGGACAACTAAACACTGAAGCTTTCTTT
CDR3 protein: CASSTGQLNTEAFF
CDR3 length: 14
clone size: few
V gene: TRBV5-1
D gene: NA
J gene: TRBJ1-1

CDR3 DNA: TGTGCCAGCAGTTACTATACAGACACAGATACGCAGTATTTT
CDR3 protein: CASSYYTDTDTQYF
CDR3 length: 14
clone size: many
V gene: TRBV6-2/TRBV6-3
D gene: NA
J gene: TRBJ2-3

CDR3 DNA: TGCAGTGCTTCCGACAGGGGGCGTGGCTACACCTTC
CDR3 protein: CSASDRGRGYTF
CDR3 length: 12
clone size: NA
V gene: TRBV20-1
D gene: TRBD1
J gene: TRBJ1-2

CDR3 DNA: TGTGCCAGCAGATCAACAGGGAGAGGGGTCCAAGAGACCCAGTACTTC
CDR3 protein: CASRSTGRGVQETQYF
CDR3 length: 16
clone size: few
V gene: TRBV6-5
D gene: NA
J gene: TRBJ2-5

CDR3 DNA: TGTGCCAGCAGTCTGTCTGGGACCACAGATACGCAGTATTTT
CDR3 protein: CASSLSGTTDTQYF
CDR3 length: 14
clone size: many
V gene: TRBV6-1
D gene: NA
J gene: TRBJ2-3

CDR3 DNA: TGTGCCAGCAGCTTAAATCCGGCAGGCCAAGAGACCCAGTACTTC
CDR3 protein: CASSLNPAGQETQYF
CDR3 length: 15
clone size: many
V gene: TRBV7-2
D gene: NA
J gene: TRBJ2-5

CDR3 DNA: TGTGCCAGCAGCTTACAGGGGGGGGCGCAAGGCTACACCTTC
CDR3 protein: CASSLQGGAQGYTF
CDR3 length: 14
clone size: NA
V gene: TRBV7-9
D gene: TRBD1
J gene: TRBJ1-2

CDR3 DNA: TGTGCCAGCAGCTCCATACAGGGGGAGACGAACACTGAAGCTTTCTTT
CDR3 protein: CASSSIQGETNTEAFF
CDR3 length: 16
clone size: few
V gene: TRBV21-1
D gene: NA
J gene: TRBJ1-1

CDR3 DNA: TGCGCCAGCAGCCTCCTCCAGCGGGGGGCCTACAATGAGCAGTTCTTC
CDR3 protein: CASSLLQRGAYNEQFF
CDR3 length: 16
clone size: many
V gene: TRBV5-1
D gene: TRBD2
J gene: TRBJ2-1

CDR3 DNA: TGTGCCAGCAGCCAACAACCCCGGCAGGGCAACTATGGCTACACCTTC
CDR3 protein: CASSQQPRQGNYGYTF
CDR3 length: 16
clone size: many
V gene: TRBV14
D gene: NA
J gene: TRBJ1-2

CDR3 DNA: TGTGCCAGCCTAGGGGGGGCCTTGGAGACCCAGTACTTC
CDR3 protein: CASLGGALETQYF
CDR3 length: 13
clone size: many
V gene: TRBV6-5
D gene: NA
J gene: TRBJ2-5

CDR3 DNA: TGCGCCAGCAGCTTGGGGGTAGAGGCTCAGCCCCAGCATTTT
CDR3 protein: CASSLGVEAQPQHF
CDR3 length: 14
clone size: few
V gene: TRBV5-1
D gene: NA
J gene: TRBJ1-5